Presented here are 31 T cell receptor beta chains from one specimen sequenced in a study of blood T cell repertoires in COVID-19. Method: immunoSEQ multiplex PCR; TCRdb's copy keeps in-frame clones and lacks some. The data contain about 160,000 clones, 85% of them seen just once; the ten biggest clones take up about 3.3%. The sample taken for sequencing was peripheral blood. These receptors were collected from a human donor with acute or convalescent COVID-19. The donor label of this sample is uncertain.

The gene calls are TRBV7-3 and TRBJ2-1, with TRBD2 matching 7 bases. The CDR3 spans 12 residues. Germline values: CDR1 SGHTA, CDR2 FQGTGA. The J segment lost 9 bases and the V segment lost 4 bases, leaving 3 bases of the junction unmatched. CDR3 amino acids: CASSSPGGEQFF. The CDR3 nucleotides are TGTGCCAGCAGCTCCCCGGGGGGTGAGCAGTTCTTC.

CDR3 nucleotide sequence: TGTGCCAGCAGCTTATACCAGGAGGTCACTCAGCCCCAGCATTTT. Amino acids: CASSLYQEVTQPQHF. The V and J genes are TRBV7-2 and TRBJ1-5; D gene unclear. Germline CDR1 is SGHTA and CDR2 is FQGNSA. Between the trimmed V and J ends, which lost 2 bases and 6 bases, there was a span of 14 bases. CDR3 length equals 15 residues.

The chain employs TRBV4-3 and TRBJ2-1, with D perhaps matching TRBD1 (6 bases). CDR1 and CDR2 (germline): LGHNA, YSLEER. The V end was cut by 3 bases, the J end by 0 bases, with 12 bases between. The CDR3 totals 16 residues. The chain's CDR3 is CASSQRQVSSYNEQFF. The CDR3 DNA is TGCGCCAGCAGCCAGAGACAGGTCAGCTCCTACAATGAGCAGTTCTTC.

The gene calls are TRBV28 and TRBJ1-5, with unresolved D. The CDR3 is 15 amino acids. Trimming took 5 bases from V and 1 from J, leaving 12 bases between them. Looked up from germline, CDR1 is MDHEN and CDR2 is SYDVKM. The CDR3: CASSPSLRSNQPQHF. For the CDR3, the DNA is TGTGCCAGCAGTCCCTCACTGCGAAGCAATCAGCCCCAGCATTTT.

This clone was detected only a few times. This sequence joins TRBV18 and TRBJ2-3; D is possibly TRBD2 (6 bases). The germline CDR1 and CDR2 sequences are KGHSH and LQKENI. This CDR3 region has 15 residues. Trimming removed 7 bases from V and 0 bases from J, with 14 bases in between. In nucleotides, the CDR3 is TGTGCCAGCTTTTCACGGGACTCGAGCACAGATACGCAGTATTTT. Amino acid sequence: CASFSRDSSTDTQYF. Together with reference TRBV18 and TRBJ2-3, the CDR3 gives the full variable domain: NAGVMQNPRHLVRRRGQEARLRCSPMKGHSHVYWYRQLPEEGLKFMVYLQKENIIDESGMPKERFSAEFPKEGPSILRIQQVVRGDSAAYFCASFSRDSSTDTQYFGPGTRLTVL.

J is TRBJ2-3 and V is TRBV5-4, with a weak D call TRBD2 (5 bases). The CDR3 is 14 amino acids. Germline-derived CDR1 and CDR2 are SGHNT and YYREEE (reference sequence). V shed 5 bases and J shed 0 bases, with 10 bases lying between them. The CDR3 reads CASRSRTSTDTQYF. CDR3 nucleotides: TGTGCCAGCAGATCCAGGACTAGCACAGATACGCAGTATTTT. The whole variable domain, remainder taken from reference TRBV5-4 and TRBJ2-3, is ETGVTQSPTHLIKTRGQQVTLRCSSQSGHNTVSWYQQALGQGPQFIFQYYREEENGRGNFPPRFSGLQFPNYSSELNVNALELDDSALYLCASRSRTSTDTQYFGPGTRLTVL.

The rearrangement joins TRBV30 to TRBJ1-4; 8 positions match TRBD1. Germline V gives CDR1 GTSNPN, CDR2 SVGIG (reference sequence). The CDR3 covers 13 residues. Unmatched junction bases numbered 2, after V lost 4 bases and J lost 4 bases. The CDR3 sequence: CAWNRGDNEKLFF. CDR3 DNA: TGTGCCTGGAACAGGGGGGATAATGAAAAACTGTTTTTT. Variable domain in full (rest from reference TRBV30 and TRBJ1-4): SQTIHQWPATLVQPVGSPLSLECTVEGTSNPNLYWYRQAAGRGLQLLFYSVGIGQISSEVPQNLSASRPQDRQFILSSKKLLLSDSGFYLCAWNRGDNEKLFFGSGTQLSVL.

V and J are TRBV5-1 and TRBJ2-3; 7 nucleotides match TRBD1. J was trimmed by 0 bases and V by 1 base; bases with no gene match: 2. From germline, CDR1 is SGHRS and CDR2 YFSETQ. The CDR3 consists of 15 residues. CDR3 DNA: TGCGCCAGCAGCTTGACAGGGGATAGCACAGATACGCAGTATTTT. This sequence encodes CASSLTGDSTDTQYF.

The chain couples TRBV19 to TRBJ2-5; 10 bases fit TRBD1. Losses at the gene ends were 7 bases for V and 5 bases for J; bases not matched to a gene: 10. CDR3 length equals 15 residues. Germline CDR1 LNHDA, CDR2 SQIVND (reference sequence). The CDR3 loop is CASTRDRGGLETQYF. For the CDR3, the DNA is TGTGCCAGTACTAGGGACAGGGGCGGACTGGAGACCCAGTACTTC.

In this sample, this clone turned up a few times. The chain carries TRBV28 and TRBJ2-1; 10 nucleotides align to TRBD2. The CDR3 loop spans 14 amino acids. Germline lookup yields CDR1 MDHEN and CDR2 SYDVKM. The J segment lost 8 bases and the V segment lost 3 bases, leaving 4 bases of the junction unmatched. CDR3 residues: CASSFLAGADEQFF. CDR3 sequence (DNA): TGTGCCAGCAGTTTCCTAGCGGGGGCGGATGAGCAGTTCTTC.

CDR3 region: CAWSSGGNTIYF. Written as DNA, the CDR3 is TGTGCCTGGAGCTCAGGGGGGAACACCATATATTTT. The rearrangement links TRBV30 to TRBJ1-3, with 7 bases fitting TRBD1. The CDR3 spans 12 residues. Per the germline V gene, CDR1 is GTSNPN and CDR2 is SVGIG (reference sequence). J lost 7 bases, V lost 3 bases, and 3 bases had no gene match.

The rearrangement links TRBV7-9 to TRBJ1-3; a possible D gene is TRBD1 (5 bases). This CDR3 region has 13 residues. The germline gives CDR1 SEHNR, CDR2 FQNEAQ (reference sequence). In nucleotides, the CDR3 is TGTTTGGGGCAGCGCGACTCTGGAAACACCATATATTTT. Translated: CLGQRDSGNTIYF.

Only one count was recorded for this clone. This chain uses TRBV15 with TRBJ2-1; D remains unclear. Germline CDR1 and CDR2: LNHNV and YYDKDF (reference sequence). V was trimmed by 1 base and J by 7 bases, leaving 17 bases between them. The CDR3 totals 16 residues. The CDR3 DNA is TGTGCCACCAGCAGAGGGGCTGAGCTGGGCATTAATGAGCAGTTCTTC. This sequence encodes CATSRGAELGINEQFF.

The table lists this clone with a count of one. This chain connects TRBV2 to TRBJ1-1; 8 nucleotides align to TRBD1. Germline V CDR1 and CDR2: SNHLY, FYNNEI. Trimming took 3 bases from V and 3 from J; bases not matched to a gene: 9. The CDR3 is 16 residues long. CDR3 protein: CASSETRQGPYTEAFF. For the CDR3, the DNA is TGTGCCAGCAGTGAGACGAGACAGGGGCCTTACACTGAAGCTTTCTTT.

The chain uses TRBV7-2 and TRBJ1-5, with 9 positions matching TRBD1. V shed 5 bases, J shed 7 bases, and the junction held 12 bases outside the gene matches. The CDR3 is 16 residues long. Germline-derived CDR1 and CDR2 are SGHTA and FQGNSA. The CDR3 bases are TGTGCCAGCAGCCCTTCTGTACAGGGGGCAGGACAGCCCCAGCATTTT. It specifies CASSPSVQGAGQPQHF.

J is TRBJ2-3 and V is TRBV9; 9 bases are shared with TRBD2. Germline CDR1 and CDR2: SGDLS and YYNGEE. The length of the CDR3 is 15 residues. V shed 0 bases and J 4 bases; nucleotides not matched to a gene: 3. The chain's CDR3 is CASSVVAGGSDTQYF. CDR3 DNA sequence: TGTGCCAGCAGCGTAGTTGCGGGGGGGTCAGATACGCAGTATTTT.

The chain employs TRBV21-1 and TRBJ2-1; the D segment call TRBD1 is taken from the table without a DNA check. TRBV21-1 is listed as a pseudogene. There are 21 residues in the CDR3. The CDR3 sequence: CASSKEDGRDREEIPYNEQFF. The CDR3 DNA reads TGTGCCAGCAGCAAAGAGGATGGGAGGGACAGGGAAGAAATCCCCTACAATGAGCAGTTCTTC.

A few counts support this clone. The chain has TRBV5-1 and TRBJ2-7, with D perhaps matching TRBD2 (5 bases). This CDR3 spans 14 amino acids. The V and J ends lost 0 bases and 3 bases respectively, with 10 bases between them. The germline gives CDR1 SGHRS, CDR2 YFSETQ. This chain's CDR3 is CASSLVSGSYEQYF. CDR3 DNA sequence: TGCGCCAGCAGCTTGGTTTCTGGGAGCTACGAGCAGTACTTC.

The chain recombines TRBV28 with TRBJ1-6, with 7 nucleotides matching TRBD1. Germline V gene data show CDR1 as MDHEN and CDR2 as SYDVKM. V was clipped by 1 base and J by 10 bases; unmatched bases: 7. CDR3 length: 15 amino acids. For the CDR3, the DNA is TGTGCCAGCAGTTTATTGGGGACAGATGCGTCACCCCTCCACTTT. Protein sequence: CASSLLGTDASPLHF.

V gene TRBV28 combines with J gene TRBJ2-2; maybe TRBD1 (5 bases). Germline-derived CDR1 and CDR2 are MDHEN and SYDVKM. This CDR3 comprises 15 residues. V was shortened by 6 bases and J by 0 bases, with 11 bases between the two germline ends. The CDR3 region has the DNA TGTGCCAGCAGACGGGCCAGGGCGAACACCGGGGAGCTGTTTTTT. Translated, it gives CASRRARANTGELFF.

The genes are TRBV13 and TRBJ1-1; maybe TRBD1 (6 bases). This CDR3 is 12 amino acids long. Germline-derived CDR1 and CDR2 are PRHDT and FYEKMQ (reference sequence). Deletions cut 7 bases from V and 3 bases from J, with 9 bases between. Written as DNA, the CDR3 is TGTGCCAGCAAGCCAGGGGACACTGAAGCTTTCTTT. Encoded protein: CASKPGDTEAFF.

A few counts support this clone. CDR3 protein: CASSLALSGNTEAFF. DNA of the CDR3: TGCGCCAGCAGCTTGGCTCTCAGTGGGAACACTGAAGCTTTCTTT. This rearrangement joins TRBV5-1 to TRBJ1-1; D not resolved. The CDR3 spans 15 residues. Trimming shortened V by 0 bases and J by 1 base, and 10 bases separated the two germline ends. CDR1 is SGHRS and CDR2 is YFSETQ in the germline V gene.

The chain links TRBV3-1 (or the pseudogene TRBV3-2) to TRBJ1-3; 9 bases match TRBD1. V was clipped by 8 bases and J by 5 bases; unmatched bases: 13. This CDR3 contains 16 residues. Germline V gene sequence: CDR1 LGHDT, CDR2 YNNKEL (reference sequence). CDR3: CASAPRDRGARNTIYF. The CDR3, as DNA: TGTGCCAGCGCCCCCCGCGACAGGGGGGCACGAAACACCATATATTTT.

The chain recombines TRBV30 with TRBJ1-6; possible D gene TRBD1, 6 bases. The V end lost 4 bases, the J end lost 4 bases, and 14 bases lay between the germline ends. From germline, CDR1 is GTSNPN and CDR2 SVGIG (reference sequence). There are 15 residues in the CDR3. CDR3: CAWIDGQNYNSPLHF. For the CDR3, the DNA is TGTGCCTGGATTGACGGACAGAATTATAATTCACCCCTCCACTTT.

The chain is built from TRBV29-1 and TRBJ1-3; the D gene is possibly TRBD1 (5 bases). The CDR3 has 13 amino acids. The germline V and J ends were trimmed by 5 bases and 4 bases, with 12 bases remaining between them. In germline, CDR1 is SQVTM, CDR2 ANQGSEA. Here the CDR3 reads CSVQGFTGNTIYF. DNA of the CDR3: TGCAGCGTTCAGGGATTTACAGGAAACACCATATATTTT.

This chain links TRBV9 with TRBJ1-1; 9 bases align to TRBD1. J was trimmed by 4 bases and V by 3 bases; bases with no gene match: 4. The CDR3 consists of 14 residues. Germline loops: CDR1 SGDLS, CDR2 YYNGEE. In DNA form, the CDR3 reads TGTGCCAGCAGCGCCACAGGGGGCCCCACTGAAGCTTTCTTT. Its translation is CASSATGGPTEAFF. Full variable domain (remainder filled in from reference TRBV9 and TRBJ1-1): DSGVTQTPKHLITATGQRVTLRCSPRSGDLSVYWYQQSLDQGLQFLIQYYNGEERAKGNILERFSAQQFPDLHSELNLSSLELGDSALYFCASSATGGPTEAFFGQGTRLTVV.

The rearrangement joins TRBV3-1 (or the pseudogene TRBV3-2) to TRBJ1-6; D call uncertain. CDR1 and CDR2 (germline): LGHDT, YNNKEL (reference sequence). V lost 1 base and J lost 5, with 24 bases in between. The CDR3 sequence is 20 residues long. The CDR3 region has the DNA TGTGCCAGCAGCCAAGGGTTAAGCAGGCCTGTGCCCTCTAATAATTCACCCCTCCACTTT. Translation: CASSQGLSRPVPSNNSPLHF.

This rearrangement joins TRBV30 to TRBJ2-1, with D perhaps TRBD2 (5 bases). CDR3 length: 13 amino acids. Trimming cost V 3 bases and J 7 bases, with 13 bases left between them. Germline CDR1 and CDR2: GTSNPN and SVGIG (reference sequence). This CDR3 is CAWRNPGLNEQFF. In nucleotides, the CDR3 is TGTGCCTGGAGAAATCCGGGGTTAAATGAGCAGTTCTTC.

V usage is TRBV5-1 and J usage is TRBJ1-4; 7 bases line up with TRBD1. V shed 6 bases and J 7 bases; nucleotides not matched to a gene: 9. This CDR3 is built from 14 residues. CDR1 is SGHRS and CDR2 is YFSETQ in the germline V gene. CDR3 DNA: TGCGCCAGCAAAACAGGGGCAACAGGTGAAAAACTGTTTTTT. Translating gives CASKTGATGEKLFF.

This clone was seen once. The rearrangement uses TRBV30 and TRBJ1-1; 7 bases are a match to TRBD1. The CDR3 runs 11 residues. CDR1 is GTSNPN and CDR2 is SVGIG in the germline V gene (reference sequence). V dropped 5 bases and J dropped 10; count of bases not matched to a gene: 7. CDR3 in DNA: TGTGCCTGGGCAGACAGGGCTGGAGCTTTCTTT. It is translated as CAWADRAGAFF.

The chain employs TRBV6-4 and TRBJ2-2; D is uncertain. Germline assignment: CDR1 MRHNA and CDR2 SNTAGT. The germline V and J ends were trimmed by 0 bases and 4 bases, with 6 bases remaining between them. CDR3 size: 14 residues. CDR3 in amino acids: CASSDSVRTGELFF. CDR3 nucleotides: TGTGCCAGCAGTGACTCCGTTCGCACCGGGGAGCTGTTTTTT.